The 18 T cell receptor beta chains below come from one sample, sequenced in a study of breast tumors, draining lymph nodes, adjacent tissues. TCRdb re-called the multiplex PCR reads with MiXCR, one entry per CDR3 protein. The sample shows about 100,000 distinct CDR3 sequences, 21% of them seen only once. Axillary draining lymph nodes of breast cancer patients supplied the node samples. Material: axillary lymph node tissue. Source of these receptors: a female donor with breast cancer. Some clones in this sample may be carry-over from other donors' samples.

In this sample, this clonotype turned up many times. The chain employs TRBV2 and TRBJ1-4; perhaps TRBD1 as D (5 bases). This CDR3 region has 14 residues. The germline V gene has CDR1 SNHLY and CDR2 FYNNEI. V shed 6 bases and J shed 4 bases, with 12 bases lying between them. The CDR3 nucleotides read TGTGCCAGCAGACCCGGGACGGGTAATGAAAAACTGTTTTTT. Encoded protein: CASRPGTGNEKLFF.

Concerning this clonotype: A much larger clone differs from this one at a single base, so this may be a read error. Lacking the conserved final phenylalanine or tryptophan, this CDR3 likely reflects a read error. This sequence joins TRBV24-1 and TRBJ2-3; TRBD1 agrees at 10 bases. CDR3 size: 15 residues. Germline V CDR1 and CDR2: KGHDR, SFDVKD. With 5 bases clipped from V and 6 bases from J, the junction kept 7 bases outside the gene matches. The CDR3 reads CATSARDRGADTQYS. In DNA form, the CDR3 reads TGTGCCACCAGTGCCCGGGACAGGGGTGCGGATACGCAGTATTCT.

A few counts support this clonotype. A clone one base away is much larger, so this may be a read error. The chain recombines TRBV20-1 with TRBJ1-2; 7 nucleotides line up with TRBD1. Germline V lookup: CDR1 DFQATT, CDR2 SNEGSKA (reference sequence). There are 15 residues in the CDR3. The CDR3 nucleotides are TGCAGTGCTAGAGACCGGTCAGGGGGGCACTATGGCTACGCCTTC. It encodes CSARDRSGGHYGYAF.

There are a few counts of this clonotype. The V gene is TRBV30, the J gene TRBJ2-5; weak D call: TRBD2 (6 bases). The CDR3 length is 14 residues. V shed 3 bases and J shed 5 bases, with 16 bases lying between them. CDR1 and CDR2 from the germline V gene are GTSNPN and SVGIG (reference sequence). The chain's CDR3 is CAWSDGMGRETQYF. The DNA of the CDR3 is TGTGCCTGGAGCGACGGGATGGGGAGGGAGACCCAGTACTTC.

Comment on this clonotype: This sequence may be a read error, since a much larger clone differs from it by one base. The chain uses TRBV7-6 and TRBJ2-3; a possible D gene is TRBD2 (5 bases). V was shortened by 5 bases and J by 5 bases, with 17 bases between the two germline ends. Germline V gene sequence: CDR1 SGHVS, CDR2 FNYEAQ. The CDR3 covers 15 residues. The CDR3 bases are TGTGCCAGCAGCCCCGTTCCCCATGAGGGAGATACGCAGTATTTT. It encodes CASSPVPHEGDTQYF.

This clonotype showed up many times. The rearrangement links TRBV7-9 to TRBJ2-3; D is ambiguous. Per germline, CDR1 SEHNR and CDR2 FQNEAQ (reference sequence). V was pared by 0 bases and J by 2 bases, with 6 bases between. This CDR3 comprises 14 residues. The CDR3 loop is CASSLAGYTDTQYF. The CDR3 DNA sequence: TGTGCCAGCAGCTTAGCGGGCTACACAGATACGCAGTATTTT.

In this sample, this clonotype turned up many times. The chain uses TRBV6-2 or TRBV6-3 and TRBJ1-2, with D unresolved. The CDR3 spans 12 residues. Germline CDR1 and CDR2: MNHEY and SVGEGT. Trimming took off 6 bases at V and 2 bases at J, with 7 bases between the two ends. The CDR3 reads CASSLENYGYTF. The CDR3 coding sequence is TGTGCCAGCAGCCTTGAGAACTATGGCTACACCTTC.

The CDR3 DNA follows: TGTGCCAGCAGCCAAGGGTGGGGGGGGGGCGCAGATACGCAGTATTTT. This sequence encodes CASSQGWGGGADTQYF. The genes are TRBV5-4 and TRBJ2-3, with D tentatively TRBD2 (7 bases). The CDR3 runs 16 residues. Trimming stripped 4 bases from V and 4 bases from J, with 19 bases between. Germline CDR1 SGHNT, CDR2 YYREEE (reference sequence).

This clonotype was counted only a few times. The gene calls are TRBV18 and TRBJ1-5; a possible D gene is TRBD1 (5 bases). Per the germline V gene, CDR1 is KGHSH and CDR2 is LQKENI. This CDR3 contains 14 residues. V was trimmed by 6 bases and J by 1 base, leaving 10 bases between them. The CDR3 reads CASSQGRSNQPQHF. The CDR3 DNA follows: TGTGCCAGCTCGCAGGGACGGAGCAATCAGCCCCAGCATTTT. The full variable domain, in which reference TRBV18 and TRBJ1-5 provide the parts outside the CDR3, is NAGVMQNPRHLVRRRGQEARLRCSPMKGHSHVYWYRQLPEEGLKFMVYLQKENIIDESGMPKERFSAEFPKEGPSILRIQQVVRGDSAAYFCASSQGRSNQPQHFGDGTRLSIL.

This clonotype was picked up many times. CDR3 loop: CASSPSAAGQPQHF. CDR3 in DNA: TGTGCCAGCTCACCTTCCGCGGCGGGCCAGCCCCAGCATTTT. The V call is TRBV18, the J call TRBJ1-5, with D uncertain. Between the trimmed V and J ends, which lost 3 bases and 7 bases, there was a span of 13 bases. The CDR3 length is 14 residues. Germline V CDR1 and CDR2: KGHSH, LQKENI.

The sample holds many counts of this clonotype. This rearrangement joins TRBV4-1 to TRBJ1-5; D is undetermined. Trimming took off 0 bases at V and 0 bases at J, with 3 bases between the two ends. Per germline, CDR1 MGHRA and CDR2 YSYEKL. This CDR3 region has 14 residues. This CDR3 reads CASSQDHSNQPQHF. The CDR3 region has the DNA TGCGCCAGCAGCCAAGATCATAGCAATCAGCCCCAGCATTTT.

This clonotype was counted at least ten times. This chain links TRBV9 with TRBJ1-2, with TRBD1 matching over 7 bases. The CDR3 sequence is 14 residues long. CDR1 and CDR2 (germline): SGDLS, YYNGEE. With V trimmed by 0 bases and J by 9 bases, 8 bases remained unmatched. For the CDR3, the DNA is TGTGCCAGCAGCGTAGCAGGGGGGTCGTACCGCTACACCTTC. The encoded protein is CASSVAGGSYRYTF.

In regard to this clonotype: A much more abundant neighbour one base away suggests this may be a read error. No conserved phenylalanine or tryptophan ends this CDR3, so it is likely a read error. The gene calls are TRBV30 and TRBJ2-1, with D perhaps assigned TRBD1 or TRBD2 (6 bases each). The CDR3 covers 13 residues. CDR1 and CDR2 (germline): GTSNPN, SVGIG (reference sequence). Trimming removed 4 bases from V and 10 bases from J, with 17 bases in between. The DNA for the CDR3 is TGTGCCTGGAACAACAAGGGGGGCGAGGAGCAGTTCTCC. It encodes CAWNNKGGEEQFS.

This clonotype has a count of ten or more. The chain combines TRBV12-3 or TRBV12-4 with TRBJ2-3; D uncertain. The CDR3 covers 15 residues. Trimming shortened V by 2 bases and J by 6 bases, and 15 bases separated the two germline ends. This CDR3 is CASSLLASTSDTQYF. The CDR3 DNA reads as TGTGCCAGCAGTTTATTAGCCAGCACCTCCGATACGCAGTATTTT.

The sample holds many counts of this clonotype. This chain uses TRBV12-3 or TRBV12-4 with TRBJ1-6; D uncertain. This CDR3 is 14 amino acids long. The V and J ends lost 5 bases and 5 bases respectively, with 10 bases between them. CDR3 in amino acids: CASSLGSHNSPLHF. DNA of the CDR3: TGTGCCAGCAGTCTAGGTTCTCATAATTCACCCCTCCACTTT.

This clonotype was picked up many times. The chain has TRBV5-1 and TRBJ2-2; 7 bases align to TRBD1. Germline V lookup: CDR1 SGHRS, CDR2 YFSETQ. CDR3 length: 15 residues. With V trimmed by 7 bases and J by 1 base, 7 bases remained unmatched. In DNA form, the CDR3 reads TGCGCCAGCGCCGCAGGGGGATGGAACACCGGGGAGCTGTTTTTT. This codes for CASAAGGWNTGELFF.

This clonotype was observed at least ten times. The CDR3: CSAKRGLRTDTQYF. Here the CDR3 DNA reads TGCAGTGCTAAGCGGGGGTTGCGCACAGATACGCAGTATTTT. The J gene is TRBJ2-3, the V gene TRBV20-1; 8 nucleotides match TRBD2. Germline V CDR1 and CDR2: DFQATT, SNEGSKA (reference sequence). The CDR3 length is 14 residues. V was pared by 4 bases and J by 1 base, with 4 bases of the junction left unmatched.

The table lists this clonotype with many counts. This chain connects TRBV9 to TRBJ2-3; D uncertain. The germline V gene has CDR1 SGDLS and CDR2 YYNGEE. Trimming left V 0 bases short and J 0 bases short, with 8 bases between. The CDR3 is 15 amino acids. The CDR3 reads CASSVVPASTDTQYF. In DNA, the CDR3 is TGTGCCAGCAGCGTAGTGCCAGCTAGCACAGATACGCAGTATTTT. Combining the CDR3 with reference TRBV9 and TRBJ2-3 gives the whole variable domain DSGVTQTPKHLITATGQRVTLRCSPRSGDLSVYWYQQSLDQGLQFLIQYYNGEERAKGNILERFSAQQFPDLHSELNLSSLELGDSALYFCASSVVPASTDTQYFGPGTRLTVL.